The TCR beta chain described here comes from a study of blood T cell repertoires in COVID-19. Study context: COVID-19 samples from acute and convalescent phases originated in the United States, Italy and Spain. Nucleic acid was either cDNA or gDNA, and it came from T cells, B-cell-depleted T cells, or PBMCs.

The CDR3 has 14 amino acids. V was shortened by 3 bases and J by 11 bases, with 16 bases between the two germline ends. Germline V gives CDR1 MDHEN, CDR2 SYDVKM. Original processing notes: Amplification with reference gene primers provided the estimates of nucleated cell counts. Clones were read by immunoSEQ multiplex PCR, and TCRdb kept only the in-frame ones, dropping some. From that table come the V and J calls and clone size; the DNA was used to work out D and trimming. The sample records 250,000 or so clones, around 80% being singletons. The receptor's source is a human donor in a cohort sampled during active COVID-19. This chain uses TRBV28 with TRBJ1-4, with D hard to call. Sequencing input: peripheral blood. CDR3: CASSFGGIVGKLFF. DNA for the CDR3: TGTGCCAGCAGTTTCGGAGGGATAGTTGGTAAACTGTTTTTT.